This T cell receptor beta chain was sequenced in a study of blood T cell repertoires in COVID-19 (dated by TCRdb to the early 2020s). Study-level background: Samples from collaborators originated in the United States, Italy and Spain and spanned both the acute and convalescent phases of COVID-19. The material from the prospective study consisted of cDNA or gDNA derived from T cells, B-cell-depleted T cells, or PBMCs. The repertoires were released in a freely available public database intended as a resource for research on the immune response to SARS-CoV-2. The samples were drawn from two sources: the first 160 participants of the ongoing ImmuneRACE study, and 1,000 to 1,500 subjects contributed by 6 global collaborators. Where HLA class I and class II types were available, the types were taken from metadata supplied by the sample provider, not from assay-based typing. Deeply sampled blood TCRbeta repertoires from subjects exposed to, actively infected with, or recovered from COVID-19 were included in the dataset. Sample metadata almost always included a de-identified subject ID, COVID-19 status, age in years and sex. General study outcomes and caveats: The quantity of clinical and demographic metadata differed by source and by participant and was supplied without curation.

To note about this clone: Its antigen is unknown. Base qualities are not at hand, and no much larger clone is one base apart.

Each collaborating institution followed its own protocols to collect whole blood in K2EDTA tubes. For TCRbeta analysis, collaborators shipped samples as frozen whole blood, isolated PBMCs, or DNA extracted from either of those sample types. TCRbeta CDR3 regions were amplified from genomic DNA using the immunoSEQ Assay, a bias-controlled multiplex PCR. From the authors' description of their analysis: Nucleated cell counts per sample were estimated from amplification of reference gene primers within the assay. Sequence reads were collapsed and filtered to measure the absolute abundance of every unique TCRbeta CDR3 rearrangement. For each sample, productive Simpson clonality was calculated as the square root of Simpson's diversity index across productive rearrangements. This immuneACCESS table, as held by TCRdb, lists in-frame sequences with V and J called but not all clones. Of the missing ones, under half trace to an unresolved V gene in checked studies; the others have no known cause. V and J calls and clone size are those listed in that table; D and trimming were worked out from the DNA. The sample table holds around 19,000 clones, of which 80% to 90% were seen once. The ten largest clones add up to roughly 8.7% of the sample.

The sequenced material came from peripheral blood. The sequence was collected from a human donor in a cohort sampled during active COVID-19. The donor label of this sample is uncertain.

Read as DNA, the sequence is TGTGCCAGCTCACCAAGGCCTAGCGGGAGTGGTGATGAGCAGTTCTTC. This sequence encodes CASSPRPSGSGDEQFF. The sequence links TRBV18 to TRBJ2-1, and 10 junction bases match TRBD2. CDR1 and CDR2 (KGHSH, LQKENI) derive from the germline V gene. The germline V end is reduced by 2 bases and the J end by 8 bases; junction bases left unmatched: 9. The CDR3 goes from the cysteine to the phenylalanine over 16 residues. Of all the DNA, just the CDR3 is kept, 48 bases in frame from base 1.